This is a list of T cell receptor beta chains from one sample in a study of Ad26.COV2.S vaccination and SARS-CoV-2 variants. Generated by immunoSEQ multiplex PCR, the TCRdb table keeps only in-frame clones and is missing some. The sample lists about 350,000 clones; 75% to 90% were seen once. The input for sequencing was peripheral blood, taken in a trial of Ad26.COV2.S vaccine versus placebo. These receptors were taken from a person aged 18 to 65 who received the Ad26.COV2.S COVID-19 vaccine or a placebo. Each CDR3 is given with its conserved first and last residue. The order of the fields is J gene, V gene, CDR3 protein.

J: TRBJ2-7
V: TRBV12-3/TRBV12-4
CDR3: CASSLTYEQYF

J: TRBJ1-5
V: TRBV2
CDR3: CASSEGRPNQPQHF

J: TRBJ2-7
V: TRBV27
CDR3: CASSRWSSRYYEQYF

J: TRBJ1-2
V: TRBV7-8
CDR3: CASSPGNYGYTF

J: TRBJ2-7
V: TRBV27
CDR3: CASSLFPPTSGGVYEQYF

J: TRBJ1-5
V: TRBV30
CDR3: CAWSVGRDSHF

J: TRBJ1-6
V: TRBV7-3
CDR3: CASSSAGVSSPLHF

J: TRBJ2-1
V: TRBV5-1
CDR3: CASSQIAGGSYNEQFF

J: TRBJ2-3
V: TRBV6-4
CDR3: CASSERPGGTDTQYF

J: TRBJ2-3
V: TRBV2
CDR3: CASSVIAGSTDTQYF

J: TRBJ2-3
V: TRBV19
CDR3: CASSTSGRHTDTQYF

J: TRBJ2-3
V: TRBV30
CDR3: CAWSVAGGLDTQYF

J: TRBJ2-5
V: TRBV19
CDR3: CASSRQGTWGETQYF

J: TRBJ2-5
V: TRBV2
CDR3: CASNLLAEGETQYF

J: TRBJ1-5
V: TRBV27
CDR3: CASSFIRGRNQPQHF

J: TRBJ2-7
V: TRBV7-2
CDR3: CASSWDRGSEQYF

J: TRBJ2-2
V: TRBV7-9
CDR3: CASSAPGGPNTGELFF

J: TRBJ2-7
V: TRBV3-1/TRBV3-2
CDR3: CASSQDWREQYF